This TCR beta chain was identified during a study of blood T cell repertoires in COVID-19. Study-level information: Spain, Italy and the United States supplied samples that represented acute and convalescent COVID-19.

Individuals aged roughly 18 to 95 years were recruited from fewer than 25 US areas. Cohorts were determined from participant-reported clinical history. Using immunoSEQ multiplex PCR, the repertoire was profiled, and TCRdb retains in-frame clones only, with some absent. The sample has about 360,000 clones, 88% seen once. This clone was detected once. The V gene lost 5 bases and the J gene lost 2 bases, with 10 bases spanning the gap. Germline V gives CDR1 LNHDA, CDR2 SQIVND (reference sequence). This CDR3 has 13 residues. This receptor was taken from a woman between 40 and 55 years old with acute COVID-19. Sequencing was performed on PBMCs or T cells enriched from blood (not recorded which). This rearrangement joins TRBV19 to TRBJ2-7; D is undetermined. CDR3 in amino acids: CASSLRQTYEQYF. The CDR3, as DNA: TGTGCCAGTAGTCTCCGTCAGACCTACGAGCAGTACTTC.